The clone carrying this T cell receptor beta chain was counted between two and nine times. Through a sample-barcoded 5' primer and a J-beta primer mix, a second PCR was run for about 7 to 12 cycles. Every cDNA molecule bore a tag from a template-switch adaptor containing 12 random nucleotides. TCRdb called the 5' RACE reads again in MiXCR, with one record for every CDR3 protein. This table has about 680,000 distinct CDR3 sequences, 45% to 50% appearing once. These data come from a study of blood T cells in healthy people across ages. The CDR3 consists of 12 residues. With 2 bases removed from V and 7 bases from J, the gap between germline ends came to 6 bases. Germline V lookup: CDR1 MNHEY, CDR2 SVGAGI. Each individual donor underwent a draw of around 9.8 milliliters of peripheral blood.

The sample taken for sequencing was blood. The receptor was isolated from a woman in her fifties or sixties in good health. The chain joins TRBV6-5 to TRBJ2-1; no firm D call. CDR3 sequence: CASSYGKNEQFF. The CDR3 coding sequence is TGTGCCAGCAGTTACGGGAAGAATGAGCAGTTCTTC.